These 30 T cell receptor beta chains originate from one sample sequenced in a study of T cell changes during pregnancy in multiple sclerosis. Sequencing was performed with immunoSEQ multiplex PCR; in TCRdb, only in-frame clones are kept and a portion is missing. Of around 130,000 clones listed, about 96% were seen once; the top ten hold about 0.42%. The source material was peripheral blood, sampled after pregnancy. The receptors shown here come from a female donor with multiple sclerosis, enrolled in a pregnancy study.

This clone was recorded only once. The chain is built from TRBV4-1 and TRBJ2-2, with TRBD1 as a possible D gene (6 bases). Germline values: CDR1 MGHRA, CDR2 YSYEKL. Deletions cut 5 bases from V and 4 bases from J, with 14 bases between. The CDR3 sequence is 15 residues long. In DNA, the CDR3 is TGCGCCAGCAGCGCCGGGACAACCGGCACCGGGGAGCTGTTTTTT. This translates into CASSAGTTGTGELFF.

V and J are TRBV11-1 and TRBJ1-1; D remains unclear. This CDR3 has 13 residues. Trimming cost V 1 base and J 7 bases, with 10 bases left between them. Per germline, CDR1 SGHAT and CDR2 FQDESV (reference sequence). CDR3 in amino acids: CASSLGNRNEAFF. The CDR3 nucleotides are TGTGCCAGCAGCTTAGGGAACAGAAATGAAGCTTTCTTT.

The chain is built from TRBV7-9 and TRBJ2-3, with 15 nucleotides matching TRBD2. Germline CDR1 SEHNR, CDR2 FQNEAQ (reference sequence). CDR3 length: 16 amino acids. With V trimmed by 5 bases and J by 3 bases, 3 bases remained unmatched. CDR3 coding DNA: TGTGCCAGCAGCGCCGGACTAGCGGGAGGGACAGATACGCAGTATTTT. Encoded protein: CASSAGLAGGTDTQYF.

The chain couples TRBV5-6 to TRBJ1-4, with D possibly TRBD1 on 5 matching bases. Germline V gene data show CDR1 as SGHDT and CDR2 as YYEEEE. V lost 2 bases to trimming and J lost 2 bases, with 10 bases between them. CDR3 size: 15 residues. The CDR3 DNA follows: TGTGCCAGCAGCTTATTGGGGACTACTAATGAAAAACTGTTTTTT. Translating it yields CASSLLGTTNEKLFF. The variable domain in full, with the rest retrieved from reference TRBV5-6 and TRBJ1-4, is DAGVTQSPTHLIKTRGQQVTLRCSPKSGHDTVSWYQQALGQGPQFIFQYYEEEERQRGNFPDRFSGHQFPNYSSELNVNALLLGDSALYLCASSLLGTTNEKLFFGSGTQLSVL.

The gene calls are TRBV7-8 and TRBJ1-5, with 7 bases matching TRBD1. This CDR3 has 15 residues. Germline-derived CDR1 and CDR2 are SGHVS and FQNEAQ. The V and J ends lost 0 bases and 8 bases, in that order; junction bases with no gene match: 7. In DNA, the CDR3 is TGTGCCAGCAGCTTAGCTGGGACAGCCGAAGAGCCCCAGCATTTT. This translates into CASSLAGTAEEPQHF.

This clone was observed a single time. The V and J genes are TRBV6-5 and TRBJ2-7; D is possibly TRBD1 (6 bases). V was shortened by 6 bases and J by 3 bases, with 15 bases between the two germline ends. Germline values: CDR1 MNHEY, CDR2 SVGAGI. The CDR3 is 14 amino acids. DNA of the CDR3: TGTGCCAGCAGCCCCCCTGACAGGTTCTACGAGCAGTACTTC. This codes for CASSPPDRFYEQYF.

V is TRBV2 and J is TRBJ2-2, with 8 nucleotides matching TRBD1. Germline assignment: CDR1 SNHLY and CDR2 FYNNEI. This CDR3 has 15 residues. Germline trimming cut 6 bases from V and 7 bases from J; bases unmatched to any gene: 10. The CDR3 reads CASSARGQANGELFF. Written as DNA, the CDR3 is TGTGCCAGCAGCGCCCGGGGACAGGCTAACGGGGAGCTGTTTTTT.

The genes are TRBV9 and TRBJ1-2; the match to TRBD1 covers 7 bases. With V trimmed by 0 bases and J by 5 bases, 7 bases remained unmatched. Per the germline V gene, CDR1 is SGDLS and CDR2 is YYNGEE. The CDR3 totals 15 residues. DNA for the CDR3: TGTGCCAGCAGCGTAGACGGGACAGCCTCTTATGGCTACACCTTC. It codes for CASSVDGTASYGYTF.

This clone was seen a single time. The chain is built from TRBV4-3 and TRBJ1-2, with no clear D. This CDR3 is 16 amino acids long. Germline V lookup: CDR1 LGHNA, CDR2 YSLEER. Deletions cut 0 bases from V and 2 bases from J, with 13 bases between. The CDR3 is CASSQDANTVNYGYTF. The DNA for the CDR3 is TGCGCCAGCAGCCAAGATGCCAACACAGTGAACTATGGCTACACCTTC.

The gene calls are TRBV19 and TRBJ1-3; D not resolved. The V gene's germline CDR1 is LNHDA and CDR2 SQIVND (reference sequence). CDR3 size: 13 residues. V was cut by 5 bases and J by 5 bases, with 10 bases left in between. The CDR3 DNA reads TGTGCCAGTAGTGACACGCACCGAAACACCATATATTTT. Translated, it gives CASSDTHRNTIYF. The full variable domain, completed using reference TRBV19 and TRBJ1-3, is DGGITQSPKYLFRKEGQNVTLSCEQNLNHDAMYWYRQDPGQGLRLIYYSQIVNDFQKGDIAEGYSVSREKKESFPLTVTSAQKNPTAFYLCASSDTHRNTIYFGEGSWLTVV.

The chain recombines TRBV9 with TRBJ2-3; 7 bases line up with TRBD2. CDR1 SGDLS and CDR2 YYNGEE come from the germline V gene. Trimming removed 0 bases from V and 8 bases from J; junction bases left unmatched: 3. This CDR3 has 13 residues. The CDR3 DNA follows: TGTGCCAGCAGCGTAGGGGGGGGAGGTACGCAGTATTTT. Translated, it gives CASSVGGGGTQYF. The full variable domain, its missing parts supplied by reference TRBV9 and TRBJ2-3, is DSGVTQTPKHLITATGQRVTLRCSPRSGDLSVYWYQQSLDQGLQFLIQYYNGEERAKGNILERFSAQQFPDLHSELNLSSLELGDSALYFCASSVGGGGTQYFGPGTRLTVL.

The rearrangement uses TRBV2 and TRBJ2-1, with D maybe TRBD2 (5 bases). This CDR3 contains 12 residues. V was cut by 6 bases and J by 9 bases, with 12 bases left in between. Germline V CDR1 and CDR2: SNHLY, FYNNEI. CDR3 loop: CASSDGLLEQFF. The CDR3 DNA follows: TGTGCCAGCAGCGACGGACTCCTTGAGCAGTTCTTC.

DNA of the CDR3: TGTGCCAGCAGCTTAGAGGCGACAGGGGTTGGCTACACCTTC. Residues: CASSLEATGVGYTF. The chain joins TRBV7-9 to TRBJ1-2; the match to TRBD1 covers 8 bases. Trimming took 1 base from V and 7 from J; bases not matched to a gene: 5. Germline lookup yields CDR1 SEHNR and CDR2 FQNEAQ (reference sequence). This CDR3 region has 14 residues.

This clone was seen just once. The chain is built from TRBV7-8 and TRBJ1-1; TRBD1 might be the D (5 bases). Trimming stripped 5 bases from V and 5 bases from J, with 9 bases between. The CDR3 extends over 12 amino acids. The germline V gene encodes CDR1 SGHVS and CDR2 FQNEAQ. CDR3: CASSGAGTEAFF. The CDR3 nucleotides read TGTGCCAGCAGCGGGGCAGGGACTGAAGCTTTCTTT.

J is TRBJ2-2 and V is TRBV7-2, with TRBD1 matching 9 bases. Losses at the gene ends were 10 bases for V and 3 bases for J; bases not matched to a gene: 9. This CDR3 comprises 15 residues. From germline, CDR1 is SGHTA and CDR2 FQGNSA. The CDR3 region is CATERDRVDTGELFF. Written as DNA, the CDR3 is TGTGCCACAGAACGGGACAGGGTAGACACCGGGGAGCTGTTTTTT.

CDR3 in amino acids: CASILPPGTGKDYGYTF. As DNA, the CDR3 is TGTGCCAGCATTCTACCCCCCGGGACAGGGAAAGACTATGGCTACACCTTC. The V and J genes are TRBV27 and TRBJ1-2, with 9 positions matching TRBD1. The germline V gene encodes CDR1 MNHEY and CDR2 SMNVEV (reference sequence). V lost 7 bases to trimming and J lost 3 bases; unmatched junction nucleotides: 15. The CDR3 has 17 residues.

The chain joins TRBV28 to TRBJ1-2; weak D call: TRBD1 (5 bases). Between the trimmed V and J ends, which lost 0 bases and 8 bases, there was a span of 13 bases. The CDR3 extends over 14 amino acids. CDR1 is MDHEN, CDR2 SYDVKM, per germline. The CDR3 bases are TGTGCCAGCAGTTTATGGCGTAAGACAGAAGGCTACACCTTC. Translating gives CASSLWRKTEGYTF.

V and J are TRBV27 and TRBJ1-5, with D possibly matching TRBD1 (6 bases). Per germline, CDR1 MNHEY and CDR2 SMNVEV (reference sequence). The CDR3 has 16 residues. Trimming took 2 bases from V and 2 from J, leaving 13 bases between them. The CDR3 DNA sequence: TGTGCCAGCAGTTTACGGGGGGCTAGGGGCAATCAGCCCCAGCATTTT. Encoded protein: CASSLRGARGNQPQHF.

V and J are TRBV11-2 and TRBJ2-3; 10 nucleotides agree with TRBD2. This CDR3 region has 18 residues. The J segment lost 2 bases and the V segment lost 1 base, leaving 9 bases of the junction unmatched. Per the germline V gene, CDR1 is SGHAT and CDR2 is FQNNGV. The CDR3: CASSLVQLLAGITDTQYF. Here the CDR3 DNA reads TGTGCCAGCAGCTTAGTGCAGCTACTAGCGGGAATCACAGATACGCAGTATTTT.

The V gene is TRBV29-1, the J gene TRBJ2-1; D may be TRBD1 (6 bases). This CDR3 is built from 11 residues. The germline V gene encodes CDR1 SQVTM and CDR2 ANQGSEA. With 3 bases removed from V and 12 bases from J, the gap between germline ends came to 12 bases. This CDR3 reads CSVDLDRPQFF. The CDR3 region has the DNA TGCAGCGTTGACCTCGACAGGCCGCAGTTCTTC.

The CDR3 spells CASSLGLAGSEQYF. CDR3 DNA: TGTGCCAGCAGCTTGGGACTAGCGGGCAGCGAGCAGTACTTC. V gene TRBV7-2 combines with J gene TRBJ2-7; 12 bases align to TRBD2. The CDR3 has 14 residues. J was trimmed by 6 bases and V by 3 bases; bases with no gene match: 3. Germline V gene sequence: CDR1 SGHTA, CDR2 FQGNSA. The full variable domain, rest sourced from reference TRBV7-2 and TRBJ2-7, is GAGVSQSPSNKVTEKGKDVELRCDPISGHTALYWYRQSLGQGLEFLIYFQGNSAPDKSGLPSDRFSAERTGGSVSTLTIQRTQQEDSAVYLCASSLGLAGSEQYFGPGTRLTVT.

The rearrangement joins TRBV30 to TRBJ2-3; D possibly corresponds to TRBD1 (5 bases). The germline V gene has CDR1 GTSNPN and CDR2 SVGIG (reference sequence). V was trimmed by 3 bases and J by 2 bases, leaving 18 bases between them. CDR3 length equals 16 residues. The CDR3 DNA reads TGTGCCTGGAGGGTAAAGGGCAGGGTTTTCACAGATACGCAGTATTTT. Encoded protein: CAWRVKGRVFTDTQYF.

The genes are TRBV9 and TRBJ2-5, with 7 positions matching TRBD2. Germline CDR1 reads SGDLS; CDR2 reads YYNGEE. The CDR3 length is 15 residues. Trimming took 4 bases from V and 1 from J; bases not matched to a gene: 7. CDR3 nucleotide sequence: TGTGCCAGCAGCCCTAGCGGAGCGACCCAAGAGACCCAGTACTTC. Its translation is CASSPSGATQETQYF.

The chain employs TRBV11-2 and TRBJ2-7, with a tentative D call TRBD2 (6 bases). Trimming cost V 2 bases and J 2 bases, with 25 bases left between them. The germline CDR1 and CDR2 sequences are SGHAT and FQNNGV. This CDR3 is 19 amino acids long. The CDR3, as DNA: TGTGCCAGCAGCTTACGGCAGTGGACCCTTTCGTGGAGGGCCTACGAGCAGTACTTC. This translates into CASSLRQWTLSWRAYEQYF. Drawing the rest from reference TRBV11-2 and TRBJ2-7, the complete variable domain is EAGVAQSPRYKIIEKRQSVAFWCNPISGHATLYWYQQILGQGPKLLIQFQNNGVVDDSQLPKDRFSAERLKGVDSTLKIQPAKLEDSAVYLCASSLRQWTLSWRAYEQYFGPGTRLTVT.

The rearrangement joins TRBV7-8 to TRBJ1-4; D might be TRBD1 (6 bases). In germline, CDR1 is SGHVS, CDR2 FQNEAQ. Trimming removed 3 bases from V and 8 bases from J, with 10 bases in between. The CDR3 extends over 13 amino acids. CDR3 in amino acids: CASSFDRREKLFF. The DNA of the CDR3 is TGTGCCAGCAGCTTCGACAGGCGGGAAAAACTGTTTTTT.

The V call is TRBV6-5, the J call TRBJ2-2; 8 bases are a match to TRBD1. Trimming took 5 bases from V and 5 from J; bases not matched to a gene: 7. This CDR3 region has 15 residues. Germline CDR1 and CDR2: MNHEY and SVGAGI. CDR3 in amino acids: CASSAPGQVTGELFF. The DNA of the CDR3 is TGTGCCAGCAGTGCTCCGGGACAGGTGACCGGGGAGCTGTTTTTT.

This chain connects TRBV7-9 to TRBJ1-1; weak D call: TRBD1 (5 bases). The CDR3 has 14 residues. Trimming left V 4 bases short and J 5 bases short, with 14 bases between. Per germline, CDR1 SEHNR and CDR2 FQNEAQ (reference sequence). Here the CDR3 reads CASSSLRGKTEAFF. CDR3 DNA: TGTGCCAGCAGCTCCTTAAGGGGAAAAACTGAAGCTTTCTTT.

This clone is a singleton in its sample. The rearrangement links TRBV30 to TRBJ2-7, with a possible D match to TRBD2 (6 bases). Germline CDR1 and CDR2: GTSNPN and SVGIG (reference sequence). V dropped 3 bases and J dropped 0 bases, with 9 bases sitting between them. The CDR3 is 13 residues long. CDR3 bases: TGTGCCTGGAGCAGGGACTTCTCCTACGAGCAGTACTTC. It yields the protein CAWSRDFSYEQYF.

The CDR3 loop is CASIDPPGNQPQHF. The CDR3 DNA reads TGTGCCAGCATCGACCCCCCAGGGAATCAGCCCCAGCATTTT. V is TRBV6-1 and J is TRBJ1-5; weak D call: TRBD1 (5 bases). Trimming took 7 bases from V and 4 from J, leaving 14 bases between them. Germline CDR1 and CDR2: MNHNS and SASEGT. This CDR3 spans 14 amino acids.

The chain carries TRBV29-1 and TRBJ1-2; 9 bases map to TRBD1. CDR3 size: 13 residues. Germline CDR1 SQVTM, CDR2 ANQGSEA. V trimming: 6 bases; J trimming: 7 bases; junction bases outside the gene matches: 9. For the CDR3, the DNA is TGCAGCGTGCTTACAGGGGGCGCGGGTGGCTACACCTTC. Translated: CSVLTGGAGGYTF.